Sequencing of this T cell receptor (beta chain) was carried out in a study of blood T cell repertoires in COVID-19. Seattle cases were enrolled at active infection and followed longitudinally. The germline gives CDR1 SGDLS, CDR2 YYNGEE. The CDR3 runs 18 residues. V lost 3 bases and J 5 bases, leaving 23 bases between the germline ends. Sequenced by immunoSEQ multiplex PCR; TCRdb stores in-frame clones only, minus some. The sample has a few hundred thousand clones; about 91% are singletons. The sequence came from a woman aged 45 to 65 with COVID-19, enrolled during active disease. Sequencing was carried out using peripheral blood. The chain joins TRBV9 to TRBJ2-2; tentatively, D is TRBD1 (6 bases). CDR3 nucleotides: TGTGCCAGCAGCGACCGGGACACCAGCCTTATAGGGACCGGGGAGCTGTTTTTT. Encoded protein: CASSDRDTSLIGTGELFF.